What follows is one TCR beta chain and its context. This sample is part of a study of blood T cell repertoires in COVID-19. Turning to the study itself: The study drew acute and convalescent COVID-19 samples from the United States, Italy and Spain. The analysed material was cDNA or gDNA that came from T cells, B-cell-depleted T cells, or PBMCs.

Authors' data handling: Estimation of nucleated cell counts relied on the amplification of reference gene primers. Assay: immunoSEQ multiplex PCR; the TCRdb copy retains only in-frame clones and omits some. V, J and clone size were drawn from that table, and D and trimming were deduced from the DNA. The table shows just under 65,000 clones, with about 80% occurring only once. The sequence was collected from a man aged 55 to 70 with COVID-19, enrolled during active disease. The specimen was peripheral blood.

CDR3 coding DNA: TGTGCCAGCAGCTCCGGGACTCACACAGATACGCAGTATTTT. Its translation is CASSSGTHTDTQYF. This sequence joins TRBV7-3 and TRBJ2-3, with D perhaps TRBD2 (6 bases). Germline-derived CDR1 and CDR2 are SGHTA and FQGTGA. Trimming left V 4 bases short and J 2 bases short, with 10 bases between. The CDR3 loop spans 14 amino acids.